This paragraph covers one TCR beta chain sequence. Germline loops: CDR1 SQVTM, CDR2 ANQGSEA. This CDR3 is built from 11 residues. V gave up 4 bases and J gave up 5 bases, with 7 bases separating them. This record comes from a study of T-cell reconstitution after alpha-beta-depleted transplantation in children. The library targeted TCRbeta and was prepared with unique molecular identifiers. MiXCR, run by TCRdb on the PCR reads, gives a single entry per CDR3 protein. This table holds around 960,000 distinct CDR3 sequences, about 26% found once. The chain couples TRBV29-1 to TRBJ2-3; D is unresolved. This clonotype was sampled from a boy in the first two years of life who had a stem cell transplant for SCID, so the T cells may come from the graft donor. The sequencing used PBMCs, mostly from graft donor cells, collected 360 days after TCRalphabeta/CD19-depleted stem cell transplant. Here the CDR3 reads CSVGKGDTQYF. The CDR3 nucleotides are TGCAGCGTTGGAAAGGGAGATACGCAGTATTTT.